The source of this T cell receptor beta chain is a study of blood T cell repertoires in COVID-19. Looking at the study overall: Both acute and convalescent COVID-19 samples were obtained from the United States, Italy and Spain. Sample material is recorded as cDNA or gDNA derived from T cells, B-cell-depleted T cells, or PBMCs.

The Seattle site enrolled patients during active infection and followed them longitudinally. In the authors' workflow: For nucleated cells, counts were estimated from reference gene primer amplification. Only in-frame clones appear in the TCRdb table, and some are missing; sequencing was by immunoSEQ multiplex PCR. That table is the source of V, J and clone size, and D and trimming were worked out from the DNA. Of 80,000 to 100,000 clones in the sample, approximately 74% were seen once. CDR3 size: 18 residues. The germline gives CDR1 MNHNS, CDR2 SASEGT. With V trimmed by 1 base and J by 4 bases, 11 bases remained unmatched.

The genes are TRBV6-1 and TRBJ2-5; the match to TRBD2 covers 11 bases. The sequence was obtained from a man aged 70 or older with COVID-19, enrolled during active disease. Sequenced sample: peripheral blood. CDR3 DNA: TGTGCCAGCAGTGAAGGAACCCCTGCTAGCGGGAGGAGAGAGACCCAGTACTTC. Its translation is CASSEGTPASGRRETQYF.